The 18 T cell receptor beta chains below were found in one sample sequenced in a study of T cell responses to AZD1222 COVID-19 vaccine. Profiling relied on immunoSEQ multiplex PCR, and the TCRdb table lists in-frame clones only, not all of them. The table lists 150,000 to 200,000 clones, 85% to 95% of them singletons. The starting material was peripheral blood, obtained on day 0 of AZD1222 vaccination. These receptors were obtained from an adult in good health.

This clone has just one count. This sequence joins TRBV21-1 and TRBJ2-4. TRBV21-1 is listed as a pseudogene. The CDR3 sequence is 14 residues long. CDR3 nucleotides: TGTGCCAGCAGCAAACAGCAAAGAAAAAACATTCAGTACTTC. Its translation is CASSKQQRKNIQYF.

The chain has TRBV3-1 (or the pseudogene TRBV3-2) and TRBJ2-7; TRBD2 agrees at 8 bases. CDR3 length equals 17 residues. CDR1 is LGHDT, CDR2 YNNKEL, per germline (reference sequence). After removal of 0 bases from V and 0 bases from J, the junction contained 7 bases not matched to a gene. CDR3 region: CASSQDPAGVGSYEQYF. CDR3 DNA sequence: TGTGCCAGCAGCCAAGATCCAGCGGGAGTTGGCTCCTACGAGCAGTACTTC.

This chain connects TRBV15 to TRBJ2-7; a possible D gene is TRBD1 (6 bases). The CDR3 has 13 residues. The ends were cut back, 4 bases at V and 6 bases at J, with 13 bases in the middle. Germline-derived CDR1 and CDR2 are LNHNV and YYDKDF (reference sequence). The CDR3 loop is CATSNDRYREQYF. CDR3 nucleotide sequence: TGTGCCACCAGCAACGACAGGTACCGCGAGCAGTACTTC.

The chain is built from TRBV9 and TRBJ2-5; a weak D match, TRBD1 (6 bases). The CDR3 has 15 amino acids. V gave up 0 bases and J gave up 3 bases, with 12 bases separating them. Germline-derived CDR1 and CDR2 are SGDLS and YYNGEE. The CDR3, as DNA: TGTGCCAGCAGCGTAGGGCAGGGGACGAAAGAGACCCAGTACTTC. Its translation: CASSVGQGTKETQYF.

The count of this clone is one. The J gene is TRBJ2-4, the V gene TRBV18; D possibly corresponds to TRBD2 (6 bases). Germline V gives CDR1 KGHSH, CDR2 LQKENI. The CDR3 contains 16 residues. Trimming removed 6 bases from V and 0 bases from J, with 15 bases in between. The CDR3 DNA is TGTGCCAGCTCCCACCGGGGGTCATTAGCCAAAAACATTCAGTACTTC. Translated, it gives CASSHRGSLAKNIQYF.

The chain combines TRBV5-1 with TRBJ2-7; 7 nucleotides align to TRBD2. V shed 0 bases and J 2 bases; nucleotides not matched to a gene: 2. The CDR3 spans 14 residues. Germline lookup yields CDR1 SGHRS and CDR2 YFSETQ. CDR3 sequence (DNA): TGCGCCAGCAGCTTGGCTAGCGGAACCTACGAGCAGTACTTC. Its translation: CASSLASGTYEQYF.

V gene TRBV6-2 or TRBV6-3 combines with J gene TRBJ2-7; D remains ambiguous. The CDR3 is 15 amino acids. Looked up from germline, CDR1 is MNHEY and CDR2 is SVGEGT. Trimming cost V 0 bases and J 7 bases, with 16 bases left between them. CDR3 coding DNA: TGTGCCAGCAGTTACTCGATGTCGGGCCTCGGGGAGCAGTACTTC. Its translation is CASSYSMSGLGEQYF.

The genes are TRBV29-1 and TRBJ1-1; D is ambiguous. Per germline, CDR1 SQVTM and CDR2 ANQGSEA. Trimming took off 4 bases at V and 1 base at J, with 7 bases between the two ends. There are 12 residues in the CDR3. The CDR3 DNA sequence: TGCAGCGTTGCGTCAGGGAACACTGAAGCTTTCTTT. Translated, it gives CSVASGNTEAFF.

The chain has TRBV6-5 and TRBJ2-5; D is uncertain. The CDR3 runs 15 residues. Germline CDR1 is MNHEY and CDR2 is SVGAGI. Trimming pared 5 bases from V and 1 base from J, leaving 14 bases between. CDR3 nucleotides: TGTGCCAGCAGTCCAGAAGGTGGGGTCCAAGAGACCCAGTACTTC. It encodes CASSPEGGVQETQYF.

The chain links TRBV6-5 to TRBJ1-5, with D unclear. Trimming cost V 6 bases and J 1 base, with 13 bases left between them. The CDR3 is made up of 15 amino acids. The germline CDR1 and CDR2 sequences are MNHEY and SVGAGI. CDR3 bases: TGTGCCAGCAGCCCACGAGGTAGGAGCAATCAGCCCCAGCATTTT. Translated: CASSPRGRSNQPQHF.

The V gene is TRBV5-8, the J gene TRBJ1-1; D is perhaps TRBD1 (5 bases). Between the trimmed V and J ends, which lost 3 bases and 1 base, there was a span of 10 bases. CDR1 is SGHTS, CDR2 YDEGEE, per germline. The CDR3 runs 14 residues. Here the CDR3 reads CASSSGATNTEAFF. The CDR3 bases are TGTGCCAGCAGCTCCGGGGCTACGAACACTGAAGCTTTCTTT. The full variable domain, rest sourced from reference TRBV5-8 and TRBJ1-1, is EAGVTQSPTHLIKTRGQQATLRCSPISGHTSVYWYQQALGLGLQFLLWYDEGEERNRGNFPPRFSGRQFPNYSSELNVNALELEDSALYLCASSSGATNTEAFFGQGTRLTVV.

J is TRBJ2-7 and V is TRBV5-6, with 12 bases fitting TRBD1. The CDR3 contains 16 residues. Germline loops: CDR1 SGHDT, CDR2 YYEEEE. Germline trimming cut 1 base from V and 4 bases from J; bases unmatched to any gene: 6. The CDR3 reads CASSLLGTGGFYEQYF. In nucleotides, the CDR3 is TGTGCCAGCAGCTTGTTAGGGACAGGGGGCTTTTACGAGCAGTACTTC.

V gene TRBV19 combines with J gene TRBJ1-1; 10 bases fit TRBD1. Germline CDR1 reads LNHDA; CDR2 reads SQIVND (reference sequence). The V gene end was trimmed by 6 bases and the J gene end by 5 bases; junction bases not matched to a gene: 12. The CDR3 contains 16 residues. CDR3 amino acids: CASSLRQGAKGTEAFF. The CDR3 DNA is TGTGCCAGTAGCCTCAGACAGGGGGCCAAGGGTACTGAAGCTTTCTTT.

The V gene is TRBV3-1 (or the pseudogene TRBV3-2), the J gene TRBJ1-2, with a tentative D call TRBD1 (5 bases). The CDR3 length is 14 residues. The V and J ends lost 5 bases and 8 bases respectively, with 18 bases between them. The germline CDR1 and CDR2 sequences are LGHDT and YNNKEL (reference sequence). The CDR3 DNA is TGTGCCAGCAGCACCCGGGACGGTCTAGAGGGCTACACCTTC. Translating it yields CASSTRDGLEGYTF.

V usage is TRBV30 and J usage is TRBJ1-1; possible D gene TRBD1, 6 bases. The CDR3 length is 14 residues. V dropped 3 bases and J dropped 1 base, with 12 bases sitting between them. Germline V gene lookup returns CDR1 GTSNPN and CDR2 SVGIG (reference sequence). CDR3 protein: CAWRIGGANTEAFF. In DNA, the CDR3 is TGTGCCTGGAGGATCGGGGGCGCGAACACTGAAGCTTTCTTT.

This clone was found once. The chain has TRBV7-9 and TRBJ1-6; D is perhaps TRBD1 (6 bases). This CDR3 is built from 17 residues. The germline gives CDR1 SEHNR, CDR2 FQNEAQ (reference sequence). The V gene lost 4 bases and the J gene lost 6 bases, with 19 bases spanning the gap. As DNA, the CDR3 is TGTGCCAGCAGCTCAGGAATTGGGACAATCTCTAATTCACCCCTCCACTTT. Its translation: CASSSGIGTISNSPLHF.

This chain links TRBV18 with TRBJ1-1; maybe TRBD1 (5 bases). The CDR3 extends over 14 amino acids. CDR1 KGHSH and CDR2 LQKENI come from the germline V gene. V was clipped by 5 bases and J by 3 bases, with 13 bases between them. The CDR3 loop reads CASSSFWGDTEAFF. CDR3 DNA: TGTGCCAGCTCATCGTTCTGGGGGGACACTGAAGCTTTCTTT.

The chain uses TRBV5-1 and TRBJ2-1, with D unresolved. The length of the CDR3 is 12 residues. CDR1 is SGHRS, CDR2 YFSETQ, per germline. V was pared by 2 bases and J by 8 bases, with 8 bases between. CDR3 protein: CASSLSGDEQFF. The CDR3 DNA follows: TGCGCCAGCAGCTTAAGTGGCGATGAGCAGTTCTTC.